The 8 T cell receptor beta chains presented below share a single source sample, sequenced in a study of early T cells in non-severe SARS-CoV-2 infection. TCRdb recomputed calls from the 5' RACE reads with MiXCR, one row per CDR3 protein. Of tens of thousands of distinct CDR3 sequences listed, 9% to 13% were seen once; the top ten hold roughly 2.6%. The specimen sequenced was whole blood. Every receptor here comes from an adult who was a healthcare worker with PCR-confirmed SARS-CoV-2 infection or an uninfected control (not recorded which).

This clonotype was observed a few times. This sequence joins TRBV9 and TRBJ1-3; D remains ambiguous. Trimming removed 4 bases at V and 7 bases at J, with 12 bases between. Germline assignment: CDR1 SGDLS and CDR2 YYNGEE. The length of the CDR3 is 13 residues. Here the CDR3 DNA reads TGTGCCAGCAGCCCCACTAAGACGAACACCATATATTTT. This sequence encodes CASSPTKTNTIYF.

This clonotype was recorded at least ten times. The chain couples TRBV2 to TRBJ2-5; D possibly corresponds to TRBD2 (6 bases). The CDR3 runs 15 residues. The germline V gene encodes CDR1 SNHLY and CDR2 FYNNEI. V was pared by 4 bases and J by 4 bases, with 16 bases between. Written as DNA, the CDR3 is TGTGCCAGCAGTGTCCCTCCCGGGGGACGAGAGACCCAGTACTTC. Amino acids: CASSVPPGGRETQYF. The full variable domain, in which reference TRBV2 and TRBJ2-5 provide the parts outside the CDR3, is EPEVTQTPSHQVTQMGQEVILRCVPISNHLYFYWYRQILGQKVEFLVSFYNNEISEKSEIFDDQFSVERPDGSNFTLKIRSTKLEDSAMYFCASSVPPGGRETQYFGPGTRLLVL.

This clonotype was observed many times. The CDR3 loop reads CASSLGGVNTEAFF. The CDR3, as DNA: TGCGCCAGCAGCTTGGGTGGGGTGAACACTGAAGCTTTCTTT. This chain joins TRBV5-1 and TRBJ1-1; D not certain. This CDR3 is 14 amino acids long. Per the germline V gene, CDR1 is SGHRS and CDR2 is YFSETQ. Trimming removed 0 bases from V and 0 bases from J, with 6 bases in between.

This clonotype has ten or more counts. The V and J genes are TRBV7-8 and TRBJ2-1; no clear D gene. V lost 2 bases to trimming and J lost 0 bases, with 14 bases between them. CDR3 length equals 17 residues. Germline assignment: CDR1 SGHVS and CDR2 FQNEAQ. The CDR3 DNA reads as TGTGCCAGCAGCTTACGGAAGGCTCCGAGCTCCTACAATGAGCAGTTCTTC. It translates to CASSLRKAPSSYNEQFF.

This clonotype was detected ten times or more. The rearrangement uses TRBV20-1 and TRBJ1-1; D remains ambiguous. The germline V gene has CDR1 DFQATT and CDR2 SNEGSKA (reference sequence). The CDR3 consists of 14 residues. With 0 bases removed from V and 0 bases from J, the gap between germline ends came to 8 bases. This chain's CDR3 is CSARDVRMNTEAFF. In nucleotides, the CDR3 is TGCAGTGCTAGAGATGTTCGTATGAACACTGAAGCTTTCTTT.

This clonotype was counted between two and nine times. In nucleotides, the CDR3 is TGCGCCAGCAGCGCCACAGGCCCCGGTGGCTACACCTTC. Its translation is CASSATGPGGYTF. This chain links TRBV5-1 with TRBJ1-2, with D possibly being TRBD1 (5 bases). This CDR3 has 13 amino acids. Trimming took off 4 bases at V and 7 bases at J, with 14 bases between the two ends. In germline, CDR1 is SGHRS, CDR2 YFSETQ.

The V and J genes are TRBV20-1 and TRBJ2-1, with D uncertain. The CDR3 runs to 11 residues. The V gene's germline CDR1 is DFQATT and CDR2 SNEGSKA (reference sequence). V was clipped by 3 bases and J by 7 bases, with 7 bases between them. The CDR3 DNA sequence: TGCAGTGCTAGGGGCGTGAATGAGCAGTTCTTC. Translating gives CSARGVNEQFF.

This clonotype has more than one count but fewer than ten. This CDR3 is CASSEVGTLSTDTQYF. The CDR3 coding sequence is TGTGCCAGCAGTGAAGTTGGTACTCTTAGCACAGATACGCAGTATTTT. The gene calls are TRBV6-1 and TRBJ2-3, with D uncertain. The germline V gene encodes CDR1 MNHNS and CDR2 SASEGT. This CDR3 spans 16 amino acids. V was cut by 1 base and J by 0 bases, with 11 bases left in between.